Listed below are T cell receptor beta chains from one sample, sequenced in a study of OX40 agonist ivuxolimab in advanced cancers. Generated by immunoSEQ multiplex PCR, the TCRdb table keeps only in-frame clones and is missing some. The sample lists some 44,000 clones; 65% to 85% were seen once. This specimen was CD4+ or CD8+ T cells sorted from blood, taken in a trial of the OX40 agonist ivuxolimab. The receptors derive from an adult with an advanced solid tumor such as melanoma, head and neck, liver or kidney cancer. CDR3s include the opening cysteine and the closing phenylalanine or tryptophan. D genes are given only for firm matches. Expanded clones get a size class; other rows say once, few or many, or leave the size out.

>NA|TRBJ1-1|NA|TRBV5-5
CASSPRDPDLSTEAFF
TGTGCCAGCAGCCCGCGGGACCCAGACCTATCAACTGAAGCTTTCTTT
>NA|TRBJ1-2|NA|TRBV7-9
CASSLAGRVGGYTF
TGTGCCAGCAGCTTAGCAGGGAGGGTGGGAGGCTACACCTTC
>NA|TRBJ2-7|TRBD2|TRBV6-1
CASSRTSGYEQYF
TGTGCCAGCAGTCGGACTAGCGGATACGAGCAGTACTTC
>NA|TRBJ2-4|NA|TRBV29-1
CSTASGGAAKNIQYF
TGCAGCACCGCGAGTGGGGGGGCTGCCAAAAACATTCAGTACTTC
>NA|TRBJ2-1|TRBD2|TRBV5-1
CASRKGLGFGESSYNEQFF
TGCGCCAGCAGAAAGGGACTAGGGTTTGGGGAGAGCTCCTACAATGAGCAGTTCTTC
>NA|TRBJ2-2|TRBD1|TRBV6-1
CASSDQGQRSVPF
TGTGCCAGCAGTGACCAGGGACAGAGGTCGGTCCCCTTT
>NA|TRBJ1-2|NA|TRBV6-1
CASSEFWGADNYGYTF
TGTGCCAGCAGTGAATTTTGGGGGGCAGATAACTATGGCTACACCTTC
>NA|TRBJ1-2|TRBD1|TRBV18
CASSDRGQGYYGYTF
TGTGCCAGCTCCGATCGAGGACAGGGATACTATGGCTACACCTTC
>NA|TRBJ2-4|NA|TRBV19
CASSRRGEKNIQYF
TGTGCCAGTAGTCGCCGCGGAGAAAAAAACATTCAGTACTTC
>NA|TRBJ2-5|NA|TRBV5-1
CASSLRQGGETQYF
TGCGCCAGCAGCTTGAGACAGGGAGGCGAGACCCAGTACTTC
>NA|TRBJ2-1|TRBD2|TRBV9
CASSVVSGTLDNEQFF
TGTGCCAGCAGCGTAGTGAGCGGGACGTTGGACAATGAGCAGTTCTTC
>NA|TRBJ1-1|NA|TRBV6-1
CASSLLGSTEAFF
TGTGCCAGCAGTCTCCTGGGGAGCACTGAAGCTTTCTTT
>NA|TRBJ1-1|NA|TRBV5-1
CASSLDVVGRDTEAFF
TGCGCCAGCAGCTTGGACGTGGTGGGAAGAGACACTGAAGCTTTCTTT
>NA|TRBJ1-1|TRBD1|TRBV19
CASTSPGTGYTEAFF
TGTGCCAGTACCTCCCCAGGGACAGGGTACACTGAAGCTTTCTTT
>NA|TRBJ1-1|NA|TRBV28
CASGVGGENTEAFF
TGTGCCAGCGGGGTAGGGGGAGAAAACACTGAAGCTTTCTTT
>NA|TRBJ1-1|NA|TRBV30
CAWSVRQRATEAFF
TGTGCCTGGAGTGTGCGACAGAGGGCCACTGAAGCTTTCTTT
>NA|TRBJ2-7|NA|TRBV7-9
CASSPLRDQGYEQYF
TGTGCCAGCAGCCCCCTCCGGGACCAAGGCTACGAGCAGTACTTC
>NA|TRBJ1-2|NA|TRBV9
CASSVRPTGGYTF
TGTGCCAGCAGCGTACGACCGACGGGGGGCTACACCTTC
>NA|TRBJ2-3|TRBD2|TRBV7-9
CASSSGLAGVADTQYF
TGTGCCAGCAGCTCGGGACTAGCGGGAGTAGCAGATACGCAGTATTTT
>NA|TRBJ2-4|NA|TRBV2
CASSEFVRLNIQYF
TGTGCCAGCAGTGAATTTGTTAGGCTAAACATTCAGTACTTC
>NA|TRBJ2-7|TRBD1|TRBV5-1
CASSRTGSGSDSYEQYF
TGCGCCAGCAGCCGGACAGGGTCCGGATCAGACTCCTACGAGCAGTACTTC
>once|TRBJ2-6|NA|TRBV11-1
CASRADTGSSSGANVLTF
TGTGCCAGCCGCGCCGACACAGGGAGTTCTTCTGGGGCCAACGTCCTGACTTTC
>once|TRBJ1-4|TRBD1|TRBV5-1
CASSPGTASQIEKLFF
TGCGCCAGCAGCCCTGGGACAGCGAGCCAGATAGAAAAACTGTTTTTT
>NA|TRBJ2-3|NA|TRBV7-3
CASSPLGTQYF
TGTGCCAGCAGCCCTCTTGGTACGCAGTATTTT
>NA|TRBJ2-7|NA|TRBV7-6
CASSPGTLSYEQYF
TGTGCCAGCAGCCCCGGGACACTTAGCTACGAGCAGTACTTC
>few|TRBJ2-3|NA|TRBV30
CAWSASGITDTQYF
TGTGCCTGGAGTGCCTCCGGGATCACAGATACGCAGTATTTT
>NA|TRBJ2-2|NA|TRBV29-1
CSGRARTGELFF
TGCAGCGGGAGGGCTCGAACCGGGGAGCTGTTTTTT